This TCR beta chain was identified in a study of shared clonotypes between healthy human individuals. TCRdb's copy holds only in-frame clones and misses some; the assay was immunoSEQ multiplex PCR. The sample yields roughly 760,000 clones, approximately 74% seen once. V was clipped by 4 bases and J by 2 bases, with 18 bases between them. The CDR3 is 16 amino acids. From germline, CDR1 is SGHNT and CDR2 YYREEE (reference sequence). This chain joins TRBV5-4 and TRBJ1-1; D might be TRBD1 (6 bases). This TCR was sampled from a woman in her thirties in good health. The source material was memory CD4+ T cells sorted from blood. The subset denotes: CD45RA-negative fraction. For the CDR3, the DNA is TGTGCCAGCAGCCCCCATCACAGGGCGTCCAACACTGAAGCTTTCTTT. Residues: CASSPHHRASNTEAFF. Complete variable domain (other parts from reference TRBV5-4 and TRBJ1-1): ETGVTQSPTHLIKTRGQQVTLRCSSQSGHNTVSWYQQALGQGPQFIFQYYREEENGRGNFPPRFSGLQFPNYSSELNVNALELDDSALYLCASSPHHRASNTEAFFGQGTRLTVV.